One TCR beta chain is described in this entry. V was pared by 5 bases and J by 5 bases, with 9 bases between. CDR3 length: 12 residues. Germline CDR1 is LNHDA and CDR2 is SQIVND (reference sequence). These data come from a study of blood T cell repertoires in COVID-19. The assay was immunoSEQ multiplex PCR, and TCRdb's table has in-frame clones only and misses some. The data contain some 45,000 clones, roughly 82% of them singletons. The receptor was isolated from a woman aged 60 to 75 with acute or convalescent COVID-19. The V call is TRBV19, the J call TRBJ1-2, with D hard to call. The sequencing sample was made of peripheral blood. The CDR3 region has the DNA TGTGCCAGTAGTGTAGCCCTATATGGCTACACCTTC. It is translated as CASSVALYGYTF.